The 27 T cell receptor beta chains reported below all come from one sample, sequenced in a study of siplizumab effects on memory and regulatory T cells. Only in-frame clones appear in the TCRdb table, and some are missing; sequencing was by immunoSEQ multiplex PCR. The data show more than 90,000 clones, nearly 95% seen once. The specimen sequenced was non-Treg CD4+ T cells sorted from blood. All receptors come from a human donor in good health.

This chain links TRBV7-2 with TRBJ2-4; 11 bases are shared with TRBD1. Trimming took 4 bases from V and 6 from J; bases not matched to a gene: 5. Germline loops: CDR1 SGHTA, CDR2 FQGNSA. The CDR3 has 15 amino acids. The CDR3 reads CASSWDRGNGNIQYF. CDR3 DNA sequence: TGTGCCAGCAGCTGGGACAGGGGGAATGGAAACATTCAGTACTTC.

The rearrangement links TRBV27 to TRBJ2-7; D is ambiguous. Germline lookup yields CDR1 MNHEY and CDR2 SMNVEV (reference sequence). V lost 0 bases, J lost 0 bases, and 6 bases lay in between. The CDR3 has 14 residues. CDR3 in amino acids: CASSLSGSSYEQYF. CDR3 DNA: TGTGCCAGCAGTTTATCCGGCAGCTCCTACGAGCAGTACTTC.

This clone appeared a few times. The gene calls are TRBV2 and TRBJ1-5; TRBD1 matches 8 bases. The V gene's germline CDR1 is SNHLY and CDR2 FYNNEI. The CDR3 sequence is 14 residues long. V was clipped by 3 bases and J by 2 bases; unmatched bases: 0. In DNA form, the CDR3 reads TGTGCCAGCAGTGACAGGGGGCGCAATCAGCCCCAGCATTTT. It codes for CASSDRGRNQPQHF.

The CDR3 DNA follows: TGCAGTGCGTGGGGGGGCACTGAAGCTTTCTTT. Translating gives CSAWGGTEAFF. J is TRBJ1-1 and V is TRBV20-1, with D tentatively TRBD1 (5 bases). Deletions cut 6 bases from V and 4 bases from J, with 9 bases between. CDR3 length: 11 amino acids. Germline CDR1 is DFQATT and CDR2 is SNEGSKA (reference sequence).

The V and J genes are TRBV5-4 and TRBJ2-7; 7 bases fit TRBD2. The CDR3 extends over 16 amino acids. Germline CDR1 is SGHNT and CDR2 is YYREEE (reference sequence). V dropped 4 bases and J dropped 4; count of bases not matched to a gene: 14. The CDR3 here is CASSPPRAGEVYEQYF. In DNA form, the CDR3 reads TGTGCCAGCAGCCCCCCCCGGGCGGGGGAGGTATACGAGCAGTACTTC. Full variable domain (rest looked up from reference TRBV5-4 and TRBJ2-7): ETGVTQSPTHLIKTRGQQVTLRCSSQSGHNTVSWYQQALGQGPQFIFQYYREEENGRGNFPPRFSGLQFPNYSSELNVNALELDDSALYLCASSPPRAGEVYEQYFGPGTRLTVT.

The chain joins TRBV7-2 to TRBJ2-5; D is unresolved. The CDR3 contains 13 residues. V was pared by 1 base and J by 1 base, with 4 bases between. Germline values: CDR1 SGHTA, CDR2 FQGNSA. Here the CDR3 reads CASSLVVQETQYF. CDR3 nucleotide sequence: TGTGCCAGCAGCTTAGTTGTCCAAGAGACCCAGTACTTC.

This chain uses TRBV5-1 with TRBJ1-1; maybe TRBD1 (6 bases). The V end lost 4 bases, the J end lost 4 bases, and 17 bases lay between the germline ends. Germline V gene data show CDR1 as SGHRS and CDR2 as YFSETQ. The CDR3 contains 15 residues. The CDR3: CASSGQIGGSTEAFF. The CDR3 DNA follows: TGCGCCAGCAGCGGACAGATCGGCGGGAGCACTGAAGCTTTCTTT.

The CDR3 reads CASSVNTGELFF. The DNA of the CDR3 is TGCGCCAGCAGCGTAAACACCGGGGAGCTGTTTTTT. The chain links TRBV5-1 to TRBJ2-2; D is undetermined. V lost 4 bases and J lost 2, with 3 bases in between. CDR3 length: 12 amino acids. The germline gives CDR1 SGHRS, CDR2 YFSETQ.

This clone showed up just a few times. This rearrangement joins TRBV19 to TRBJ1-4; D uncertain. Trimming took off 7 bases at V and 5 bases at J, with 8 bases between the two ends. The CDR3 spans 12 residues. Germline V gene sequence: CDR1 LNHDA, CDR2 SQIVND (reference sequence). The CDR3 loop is CASMAFNEKLFF. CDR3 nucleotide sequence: TGTGCCAGTATGGCCTTCAATGAAAAACTGTTTTTT.

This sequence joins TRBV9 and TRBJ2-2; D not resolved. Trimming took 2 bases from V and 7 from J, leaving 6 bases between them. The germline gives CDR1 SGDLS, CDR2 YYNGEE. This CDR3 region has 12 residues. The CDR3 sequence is CASSVGIGELFF. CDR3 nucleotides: TGTGCCAGCAGCGTCGGAATCGGGGAGCTGTTTTTT.

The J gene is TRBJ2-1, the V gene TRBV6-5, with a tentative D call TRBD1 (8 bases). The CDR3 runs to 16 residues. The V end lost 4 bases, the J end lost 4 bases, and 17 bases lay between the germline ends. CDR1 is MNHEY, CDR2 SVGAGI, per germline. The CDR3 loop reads CASSSRQGTIYNEQFF. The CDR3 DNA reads TGTGCCAGCAGTTCACGACAGGGGACTATATACAATGAGCAGTTCTTC.

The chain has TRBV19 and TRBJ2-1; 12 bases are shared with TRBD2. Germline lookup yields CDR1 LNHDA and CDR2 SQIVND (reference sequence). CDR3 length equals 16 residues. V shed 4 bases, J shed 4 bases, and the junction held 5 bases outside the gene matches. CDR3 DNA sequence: TGTGCCAGTAGTAAGACTAGCGGGAGTTTGTACAATGAGCAGTTCTTC. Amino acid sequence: CASSKTSGSLYNEQFF.

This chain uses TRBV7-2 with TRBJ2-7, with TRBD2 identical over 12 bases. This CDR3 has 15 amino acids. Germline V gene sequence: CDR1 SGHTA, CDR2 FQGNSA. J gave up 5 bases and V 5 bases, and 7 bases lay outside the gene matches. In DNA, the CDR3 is TGTGCCAGCAGCCCTCAGACTAGCGGGAGCGACGAGCAGTACTTC. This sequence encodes CASSPQTSGSDEQYF.

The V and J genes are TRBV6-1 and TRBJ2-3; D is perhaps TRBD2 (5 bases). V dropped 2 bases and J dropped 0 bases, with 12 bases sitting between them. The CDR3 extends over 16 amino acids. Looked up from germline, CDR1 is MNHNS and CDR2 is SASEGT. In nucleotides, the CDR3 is TGTGCCAGCAGTGAATTAGGAGGCCCTAGCACAGATACGCAGTATTTT. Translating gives CASSELGGPSTDTQYF.

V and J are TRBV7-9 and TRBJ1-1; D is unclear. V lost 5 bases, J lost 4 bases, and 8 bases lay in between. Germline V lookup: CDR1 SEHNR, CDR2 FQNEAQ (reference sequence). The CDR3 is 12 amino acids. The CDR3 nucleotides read TGTGCCAGCAGCCAAGGAGTCACTGAAGCTTTCTTT. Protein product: CASSQGVTEAFF. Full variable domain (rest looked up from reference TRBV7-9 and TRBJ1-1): DTGVSQNPRHKITKRGQNVTFRCDPISEHNRLYWYRQTLGQGPEFLTYFQNEAQLEKSRLLSDRFSAERPKGSFSTLEIQRTEQGDSAMYLCASSQGVTEAFFGQGTRLTVV.

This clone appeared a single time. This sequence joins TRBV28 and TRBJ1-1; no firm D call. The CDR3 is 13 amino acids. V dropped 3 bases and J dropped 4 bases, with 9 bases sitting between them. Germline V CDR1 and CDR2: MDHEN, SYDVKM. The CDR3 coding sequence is TGTGCCAGCAGTTTGAGGAGCGGCACTGAAGCTTTCTTT. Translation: CASSLRSGTEAFF.

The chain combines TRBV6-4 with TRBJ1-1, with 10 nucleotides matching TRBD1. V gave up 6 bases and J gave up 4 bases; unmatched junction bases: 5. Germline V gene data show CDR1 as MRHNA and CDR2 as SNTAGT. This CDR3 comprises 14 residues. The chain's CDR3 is CASRWTGGATEAFF. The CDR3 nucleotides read TGTGCCAGCAGATGGACAGGGGGGGCCACTGAAGCTTTCTTT.

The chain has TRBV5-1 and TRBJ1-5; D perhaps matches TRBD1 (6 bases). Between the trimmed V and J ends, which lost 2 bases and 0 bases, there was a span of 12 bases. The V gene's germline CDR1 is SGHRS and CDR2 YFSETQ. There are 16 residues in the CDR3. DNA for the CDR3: TGCGCCAGCAGCTTTGGTGGGGGCAATAGCAATCAGCCCCAGCATTTT. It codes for CASSFGGGNSNQPQHF.

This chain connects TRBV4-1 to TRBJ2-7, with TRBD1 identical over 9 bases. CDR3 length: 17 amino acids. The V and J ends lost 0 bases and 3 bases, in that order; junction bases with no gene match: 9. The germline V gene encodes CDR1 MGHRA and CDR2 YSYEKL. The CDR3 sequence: CASSQERVRDRDYEQYF. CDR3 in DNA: TGCGCCAGCAGCCAAGAAAGGGTCCGGGACAGGGACTACGAGCAGTACTTC.

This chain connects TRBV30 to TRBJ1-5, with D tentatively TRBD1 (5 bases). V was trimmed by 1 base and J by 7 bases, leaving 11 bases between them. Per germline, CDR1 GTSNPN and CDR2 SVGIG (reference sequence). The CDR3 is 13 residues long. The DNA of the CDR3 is TGTGCCTGGAGTGCCGGGACGAACCAGCCCCAGCATTTT. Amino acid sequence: CAWSAGTNQPQHF.

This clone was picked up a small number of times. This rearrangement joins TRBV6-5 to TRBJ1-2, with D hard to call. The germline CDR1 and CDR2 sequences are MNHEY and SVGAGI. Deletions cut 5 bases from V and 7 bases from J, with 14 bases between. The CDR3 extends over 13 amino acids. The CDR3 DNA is TGTGCCAGCAGTACTGACACGGTGCGTGGCTACACCTTC. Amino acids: CASSTDTVRGYTF.

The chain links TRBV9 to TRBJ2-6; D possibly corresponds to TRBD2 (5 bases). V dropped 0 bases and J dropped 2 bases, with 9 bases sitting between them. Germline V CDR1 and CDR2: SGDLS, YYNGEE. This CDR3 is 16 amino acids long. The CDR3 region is CASSVGWETGANVLTF. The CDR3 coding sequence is TGTGCCAGCAGCGTAGGGTGGGAGACTGGGGCCAACGTCCTGACTTTC.

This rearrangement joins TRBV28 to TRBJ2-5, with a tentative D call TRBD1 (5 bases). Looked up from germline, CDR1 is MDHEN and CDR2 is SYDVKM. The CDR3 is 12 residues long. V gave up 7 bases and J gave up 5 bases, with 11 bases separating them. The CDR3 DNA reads TGTGCCAGCATGGCAGGGCACGAGACCCAGTACTTC. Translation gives CASMAGHETQYF. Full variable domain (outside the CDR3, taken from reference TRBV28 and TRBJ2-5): DVKVTQSSRYLVKRTGEKVFLECVQDMDHENMFWYRQDPGLGLRLIYFSYDVKMKEKGDIPEGYSVSREKKERFSLILESASTNQTSMYLCASMAGHETQYFGPGTRLLVL.

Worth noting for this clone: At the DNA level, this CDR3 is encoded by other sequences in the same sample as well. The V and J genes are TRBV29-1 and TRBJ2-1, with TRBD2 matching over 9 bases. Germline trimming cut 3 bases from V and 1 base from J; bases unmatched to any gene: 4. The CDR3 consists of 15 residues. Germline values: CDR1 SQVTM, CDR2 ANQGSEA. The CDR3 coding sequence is TGCAGCGTTGAGGGGCTAGCGGGATCCTACAATGAGCAGTTCTTC. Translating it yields CSVEGLAGSYNEQFF.

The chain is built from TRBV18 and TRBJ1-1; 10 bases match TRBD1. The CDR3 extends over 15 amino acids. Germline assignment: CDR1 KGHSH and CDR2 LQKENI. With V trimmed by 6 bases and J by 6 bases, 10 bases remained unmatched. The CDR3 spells CASSLGTGVVAEAFF. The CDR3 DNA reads TGTGCCAGCTCCCTCGGGACAGGGGTTGTTGCTGAAGCTTTCTTT.

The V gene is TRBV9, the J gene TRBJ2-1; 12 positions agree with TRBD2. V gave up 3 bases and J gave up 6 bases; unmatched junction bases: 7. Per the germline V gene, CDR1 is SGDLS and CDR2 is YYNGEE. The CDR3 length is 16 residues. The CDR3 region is CASSGRLAGVVNEQFF. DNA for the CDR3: TGTGCCAGCAGCGGACGACTAGCGGGAGTGGTCAATGAGCAGTTCTTC.

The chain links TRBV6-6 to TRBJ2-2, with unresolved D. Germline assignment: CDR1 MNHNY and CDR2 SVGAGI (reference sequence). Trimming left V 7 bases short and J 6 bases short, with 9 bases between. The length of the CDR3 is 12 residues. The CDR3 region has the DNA TGTGCCAGCACCGCCCCTGCCGGGGAGCTGTTTTTT. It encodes CASTAPAGELFF.